Listed below are T cell receptor beta chains from one sample, sequenced in a study of cytotoxic CD8 clonotypes in ibrutinib-treated CLL. TCRdb's copy holds only in-frame clones and misses some; the assay was immunoSEQ multiplex PCR. This table has approximately 160,000 clones, nearly 90% appearing once. The material sequenced was PBMCs, taken at disease progression, from a patient treated with ibrutinib. Every receptor here comes from a human donor with chronic lymphocytic leukemia. Each CDR3 is given with its conserved first and last residue. Fields, in order: D gene, clone size, V gene, CDR3 protein. A D gene is named only where the DNA matches it firmly. A row's size may be missing; if present it is once, few, many or a size class.

>.|.|TRBV5-1
CASSREQAYGEQYF
>.|once|TRBV19
CASSIDRGSGAQYF
>.|.|TRBV21-1
CASSPRQPKTYEQYF
>.|.|TRBV4-1
CASSQDPNYNEQFF
>.|.|TRBV29-1
CSVVRQATTEAFF
>.|.|TRBV19
CASSIWSGELFF
>.|.|TRBV18
CASSLPGNKDYGYTF
>TRBD2|.|TRBV30
CAWSGSSGTGELFF
>.|.|TRBV5-6
CASSEGLAYNEQFF
>.|.|TRBV13
CASSWGTASSYEQYF
>.|.|TRBV4-1
CASSQEGGLLSNEKLFF
>.|.|TRBV30
CAWSPGVDTGELFF
>.|.|TRBV29-1
CSTKVGDLGYTF
>.|.|TRBV6-1
CASSTDTQYF
>TRBD2|.|TRBV30
CAWGTGASGSLETQYF
>TRBD2|.|TRBV11-3
CASSLATPGTSGLNEQFF
>TRBD2|.|TRBV6-1
CASSEWTSGQYEQYF
>TRBD1|.|TRBV30
CAWKPFGTGGGLDAFF
>TRBD2|.|TRBV7-3
CASSSTASGSLSDTQYF
>TRBD2|.|TRBV14
CASSPLSGGIYEQYF
>TRBD2|.|TRBV10-3
CAIHSGRTDTQYF
>TRBD2|.|TRBV11-3
CASSFTSAPAVEQYF
>TRBD1|.|TRBV5-1
CASSSQGADANYGYTF
>.|.|TRBV14
CASSLGGRTEAFF
>.|once|TRBV19
CASSTPPIVTRNYGYTF
>.|.|TRBV7-2
CASTQWGTDTQYF
>TRBD2|.|TRBV29-1
CSAAGTSEAYEQYF
>TRBD1|few|TRBV19
CASSIGRGSGQGIGNEQFF
>TRBD2|.|TRBV30
CAWRYSGRANTGELFF
>.|.|TRBV7-9
CASSLEFRGIEQFF
>TRBD2|.|TRBV28
CASSFGGTETQYF
>TRBD2|.|TRBV11-2
CASSHTSGRTRFSYNEQFF
>.|.|TRBV28
CASSLPEQGREQYF
>.|.|TRBV28
CASSTPRQSSYEQYF
>TRBD2|.|TRBV19
CASSAPLAGGGINIQYF
>TRBD1|.|TRBV29-1
CSVEPQGAGGYTF
>.|.|TRBV28
CASSLTLSNYGYTF